These 10 T cell receptor beta chains originate from one sample sequenced in a study of CD8+CD57+ T cells in acquired aplastic anemia. By flow cytometry, patients selected for sequencing had shown an expansion of CD8+CD57+ cells. TCR beta VDJ combinations and CDR3 sequences were profiled from genomic DNA. MiXCR, run by TCRdb on the reads, gives a single entry per CDR3 protein. The table has 200,000 or so distinct CDR3 sequences, about half seen once; the top ten hold just under 20%. The source material was sorted CD4+, CD8+, or CD8+CD57+ T cells (not recorded which) from PBMCs. The source is a human donor with aplastic anemia.

This clonotype was detected ten times or more. The chain employs TRBV24-1 and TRBJ1-3, with 8 bases aligning to TRBD1. Looked up from germline, CDR1 is KGHDR and CDR2 is SFDVKD. The CDR3 loop spans 15 amino acids. Trimming took 9 bases from V and 4 from J; bases not matched to a gene: 10. In DNA, the CDR3 is TGTGCCACCGATTTCGACAGGGGAGACGGAAACACCATATATTTT. It yields the protein CATDFDRGDGNTIYF.

V is TRBV2 and J is TRBJ1-6; tentatively, D is TRBD1 (5 bases). Trimming removed 4 bases from V and 10 bases from J, with 14 bases in between. The length of the CDR3 is 14 residues. Germline loops: CDR1 SNHLY, CDR2 FYNNEI. The CDR3 protein is CASSAMQGGSPLHF. CDR3 in DNA: TGTGCCAGCAGTGCTATGCAGGGTGGATCACCCCTCCACTTT.

Ten or more counts support this clonotype. The chain joins TRBV19 to TRBJ1-1, with D perhaps TRBD1 (5 bases). The CDR3 sequence is 14 residues long. Germline V gene data show CDR1 as LNHDA and CDR2 as SQIVND (reference sequence). Trimming took 7 bases from V and 0 from J, leaving 12 bases between them. In DNA form, the CDR3 reads TGTGCCAGTACCCGGGGCAGCTTGAACACTGAAGCTTTCTTT. This encodes CASTRGSLNTEAFF.

This rearrangement joins TRBV5-1 to TRBJ1-1; 8 bases align to TRBD1. V was pared by 4 bases and J by 12 bases, with 8 bases of the junction left unmatched. This CDR3 region has 12 residues. Per the germline V gene, CDR1 is SGHRS and CDR2 is YFSETQ. Written as DNA, the CDR3 is TGCGCCAGCAGCGAGGACAGGGAAGTTCCTTTCTTT. This gives the protein CASSEDREVPFF. The variable domain in full, with the rest retrieved from reference TRBV5-1 and TRBJ1-1, is KAGVTQTPRYLIKTRGQQVTLSCSPISGHRSVSWYQQTPGQGLQFLFEYFSETQRNKGNFPGRFSGRQFSNSRSEMNVSTLELGDSALYLCASSEDREVPFFGQGTRLTVV.

As concerns this clonotype: One end of the junction is discordant with germline, which a read error may explain. V gene TRBV6-6 combines with J gene TRBJ1-3, with D unclear. Per germline, CDR1 MNHNY and CDR2 SVGAGI (reference sequence). The CDR3 contains 15 residues. CDR3 loop: CASSYSGASGNTIYF. CDR3 sequence (DNA): TGTGCCAGCAGTTACTCCGGAGCCTCTGGGAACACCATATATTTT.

This chain links TRBV2 with TRBJ1-4; a possible D gene is TRBD1 (6 bases). CDR1 and CDR2 from the germline V gene are SNHLY and FYNNEI. The CDR3 is made up of 14 amino acids. Trimming took 3 bases from V and 7 from J, leaving 12 bases between them. The CDR3 coding sequence is TGTGCCAGCAGTGAGTGGGCAGGGGCTGAAAAACTGTTTTTT. Its protein product is CASSEWAGAEKLFF.

This clonotype showed up many times. The chain joins TRBV20-1 to TRBJ1-1; TRBD1 might be the D (5 bases). Per the germline V gene, CDR1 is DFQATT and CDR2 is SNEGSKA (reference sequence). Deletions cut 6 bases from V and 0 bases from J, with 14 bases between. The CDR3 consists of 14 residues. Here the CDR3 DNA reads TGCAGTGCAACCGCCGGGACGGTGAACACTGAAGCTTTCTTT. This codes for CSATAGTVNTEAFF.

The chain has TRBV7-9 and TRBJ1-4; D unresolved. The V end was cut by 6 bases, the J end by 4 bases, with 9 bases between. The germline CDR1 and CDR2 sequences are SEHNR and FQNEAQ (reference sequence). This CDR3 region has 13 residues. Here the CDR3 reads CASRQEINEKLFF. The CDR3 bases are TGTGCCAGCAGGCAGGAAATTAATGAAAAACTGTTTTTT.

This clonotype showed up many times. CDR3 in amino acids: CASSRDSPTDEQYF. CDR3 DNA sequence: TGCGCCAGCAGTAGGGACTCTCCGACGGACGAGCAGTACTTC. The V call is TRBV10-1, the J call TRBJ2-7, with a possible D match to TRBD2 (6 bases). CDR1 is WNHNN and CDR2 is SYGVQD in the germline V gene (reference sequence). Trimming shortened V by 5 bases and J by 5 bases, and 16 bases separated the two germline ends. The CDR3 has 14 residues.

This clonotype was counted once. V and J are TRBV5-5 and TRBJ2-6; 9 nucleotides match TRBD1. This CDR3 is 18 amino acids long. V lost 3 bases to trimming and J lost 2 bases; unmatched junction nucleotides: 9. CDR1 and CDR2 (germline): SGHKS, YYEKEE (reference sequence). The CDR3 DNA is TGTGCCAGCAGCTCCCGACAGGGGGTTTTCGCTGGGGCCAACGTCCTGACTTTC. Amino acid sequence: CASSSRQGVFAGANVLTF.